This entry lists 7 T cell receptor beta chains sequenced from one sample in a study of blood T cell repertoires in COVID-19. Using immunoSEQ multiplex PCR, the repertoire was profiled, and TCRdb retains in-frame clones only, with some absent. This table holds approximately 210,000 clones, about 88% found once. Material: peripheral blood. All receptors come from a man between 65 and 85 years old with acute or convalescent COVID-19.

The chain employs TRBV2 and TRBJ1-3, with 8 bases aligning to TRBD1. The V gene's germline CDR1 is SNHLY and CDR2 FYNNEI. Trimming removed 8 bases from V and 3 bases from J; junction bases left unmatched: 6. The CDR3 covers 14 residues. The CDR3 nucleotides read TGTGCCAGCGGCCGGACAGGGTTTGGAAACACCATATATTTT. Translating gives CASGRTGFGNTIYF.

This chain uses TRBV9 with TRBJ2-3; 11 bases align to TRBD2. The V and J ends lost 0 bases and 4 bases, in that order; junction bases with no gene match: 4. The CDR3 sequence is 16 residues long. CDR1 is SGDLS, CDR2 YYNGEE, per germline. CDR3 amino acids: CASSVALAGGSDTQYF. The CDR3 nucleotides read TGTGCCAGCAGCGTAGCCCTAGCGGGAGGCTCAGATACGCAGTATTTT.

The chain has TRBV11-1 and TRBJ1-1; D is perhaps TRBD1 (5 bases). Between the trimmed V and J ends, which lost 5 bases and 1 base, there was a span of 14 bases. The V gene's germline CDR1 is SGHAT and CDR2 FQDESV (reference sequence). There are 15 residues in the CDR3. The CDR3 coding sequence is TGTGCCAGCAGCAGAACGAGCGGGGCGAACACTGAAGCTTTCTTT. It specifies CASSRTSGANTEAFF.

This rearrangement joins TRBV11-2 to TRBJ2-1; 7 nucleotides agree with TRBD1. The V segment lost 5 bases and the J segment 9 bases; nucleotides outside the gene matches: 13. There are 15 residues in the CDR3. Germline-derived CDR1 and CDR2 are SGHAT and FQNNGV. CDR3 in amino acids: CASSRYRGLLGEQFF. Here the CDR3 DNA reads TGTGCCAGCAGCCGATACAGGGGTCTTTTGGGTGAGCAGTTCTTC.

This chain links TRBV3-1 (or the pseudogene TRBV3-2) with TRBJ2-7, with 9 bases lining up with TRBD1. The germline V gene encodes CDR1 LGHDT and CDR2 YNNKEL (reference sequence). V shed 6 bases, J shed 4 bases, and the junction held 4 bases outside the gene matches. There are 13 residues in the CDR3. The CDR3 nucleotides read TGTGCCAGCAGGCAACAGGGGGCTTACGAGCAGTACTTC. This codes for CASRQQGAYEQYF.

This chain uses TRBV2 with TRBJ2-5, with D possibly matching TRBD1 (5 bases). Germline V lookup: CDR1 SNHLY, CDR2 FYNNEI. This CDR3 has 14 amino acids. Trimming left V 5 bases short and J 0 bases short, with 10 bases between. The CDR3 here is CASSFLTDQETQYF. DNA of the CDR3: TGTGCCAGCAGTTTCCTGACAGACCAAGAGACCCAGTACTTC. Complete variable domain (other parts from reference TRBV2 and TRBJ2-5): EPEVTQTPSHQVTQMGQEVILRCVPISNHLYFYWYRQILGQKVEFLVSFYNNEISEKSEIFDDQFSVERPDGSNFTLKIRSTKLEDSAMYFCASSFLTDQETQYFGPGTRLLVL.

CDR3 loop: CASSLRLTAEYF. The DNA for the CDR3 is TGTGCCAGCAGCTTACGACTCACCGCGGAATATTTT. This chain joins TRBV5-8 and TRBJ2-3; no firm D call. The CDR3 runs 12 residues. Germline V lookup: CDR1 SGHTS, CDR2 YDEGEE. With 2 bases removed from V and 15 bases from J, the gap between germline ends came to 16 bases.